This TCR beta chain was captured in a study of blood T cells in healthy people across ages. Trimming took 0 bases from V and 7 from J, leaving 11 bases between them. This CDR3 is built from 13 residues. Per germline, CDR1 SGDLS and CDR2 YYNGEE. Using a J-beta primer mix together with a sample-barcoded 5' primer, a second PCR was run for roughly 7 to 12 cycles. In TCRdb, the 5' RACE reads were re-called with MiXCR into one record per CDR3 protein. The data hold fewer than 600,000 distinct CDR3 sequences, with about 28% observed a single time. These same data were also listed under a study on T cells of mothers and their children.

J is TRBJ2-7 and V is TRBV9, with D possibly TRBD1 on 5 matching bases. The sequence was obtained from a boy aged 2 to 10 in good health. Sequencing was done on a sample of blood. The CDR3 loop is CASSVAARGEQYF. As DNA, the CDR3 is TGTGCCAGCAGCGTAGCTGCTAGGGGAGAGCAGTACTTC.